The 28 T cell receptor beta chains reported below all come from one sample, sequenced in a study of blood T cell repertoires in COVID-19. Profiling relied on immunoSEQ multiplex PCR, and the TCRdb table lists in-frame clones only, not all of them. This table has 150,000 to 200,000 clones, about 88% appearing once. Input material: peripheral blood. These receptors were collected from a man aged 65 to 85 with active or convalescent COVID-19.

The CDR3 region has the DNA TGTGCCAGCAGCCCAGGACAGAGGTACGAGCAGTACTTC. Its translation is CASSPGQRYEQYF. The V and J genes are TRBV6-5 and TRBJ2-7; D is perhaps TRBD1 (6 bases). The CDR3 has 13 residues. In germline, CDR1 is MNHEY, CDR2 SVGAGI. Trimming removed 6 bases from V and 4 bases from J, with 13 bases in between.

The chain employs TRBV9 and TRBJ1-6, with D hard to call. Trimming removed 0 bases from V and 8 bases from J, with 12 bases in between. Germline V gives CDR1 SGDLS, CDR2 YYNGEE. The CDR3 totals 15 residues. The CDR3 nucleotides are TGTGCCAGCAGCGTAGCAACGGGAAATCATTCACCCCTCCACTTT. Its protein product is CASSVATGNHSPLHF.

The rearrangement joins TRBV3-1 (or the pseudogene TRBV3-2) to TRBJ1-4; tentatively, D is TRBD1 (6 bases). The CDR3 covers 12 residues. Trimming shortened V by 0 bases and J by 13 bases, and 9 bases separated the two germline ends. The germline V gene encodes CDR1 LGHDT and CDR2 YNNKEL (reference sequence). Here the CDR3 DNA reads TGTGCCAGCAGCCAAGAGAGAGGGGGACTGTTTTTT. As protein: CASSQERGGLFF.

This chain uses TRBV3-1 (or the pseudogene TRBV3-2) with TRBJ1-2; unclear D gene. V was pared by 4 bases and J by 0 bases, with 6 bases between. The CDR3 sequence is 13 residues long. Germline assignment: CDR1 LGHDT and CDR2 YNNKEL (reference sequence). CDR3 sequence: CASSRGSNYGYTF. CDR3 nucleotides: TGTGCCAGCAGCCGCGGATCTAACTATGGCTACACCTTC.

The rearrangement joins TRBV29-1 to TRBJ2-1, with a weak D call TRBD2 (5 bases). Per the germline V gene, CDR1 is SQVTM and CDR2 is ANQGSEA. V lost 4 bases and J lost 2, with 15 bases in between. This CDR3 has 15 amino acids. The CDR3 DNA is TGCAGCGTTGCTACGGGGAGCGGAACCTACAATGAGCAGTTCTTC. It is translated as CSVATGSGTYNEQFF.

The chain employs TRBV18 and TRBJ1-1; D is undetermined. V lost 0 bases and J 2 bases, leaving 19 bases between the germline ends. Per the germline V gene, CDR1 is KGHSH and CDR2 is LQKENI. This CDR3 contains 18 residues. The DNA of the CDR3 is TGTGCCAGCTCACCACCTAACCCGGTGGAGCAACTAAACACTGAAGCTTTCTTT. Its protein product is CASSPPNPVEQLNTEAFF.

This clone has a single count. CDR3 bases: TGCAGCACCACCCCGGACAGGGGACCTTATCAGCCCCAGCATTTT. This sequence encodes CSTTPDRGPYQPQHF. The chain carries TRBV29-1 and TRBJ1-5, with 9 bases lining up with TRBD1. Germline loops: CDR1 SQVTM, CDR2 ANQGSEA. The ends lost 8 bases at V and 5 bases at J; junction bases unmatched: 13. The CDR3 has 15 residues.

The J gene is TRBJ2-7, the V gene TRBV6-2 or TRBV6-3; 8 bases line up with TRBD2. J gave up 3 bases and V 5 bases, and 6 bases lay outside the gene matches. The CDR3 covers 14 residues. CDR1 and CDR2 from the germline V gene are MNHEY and SVGEGT. The CDR3 loop is CASSPRLAGYEQYF. CDR3 nucleotides: TGTGCCAGCAGTCCCCGGCTAGCGGGCTACGAGCAGTACTTC.

The chain employs TRBV19 and TRBJ2-5; possible D gene TRBD1, 6 bases. V lost 2 bases to trimming and J lost 0 bases, with 16 bases between them. The V gene's germline CDR1 is LNHDA and CDR2 SQIVND (reference sequence). This CDR3 has 17 amino acids. CDR3 nucleotides: TGTGCCAGTAGTATAAGGGGCGTAGGACAGAACCAAGAGACCCAGTACTTC. Amino acid sequence: CASSIRGVGQNQETQYF.

The V call is TRBV19, the J call TRBJ1-1, with TRBD1 matching over 8 bases. This CDR3 comprises 17 residues. V trimming: 4 bases; J trimming: 4 bases; junction bases outside the gene matches: 14. CDR1 and CDR2 (germline): LNHDA, SQIVND (reference sequence). The CDR3 loop is CASSTLWRRTGPTEAFF. CDR3 sequence (DNA): TGTGCCAGTAGTACGTTGTGGCGACGGACAGGGCCCACTGAAGCTTTCTTT.

The chain combines TRBV14 with TRBJ1-4; 8 bases line up with TRBD1. The ends lost 1 base at V and 8 bases at J; junction bases unmatched: 9. This CDR3 has 16 amino acids. Germline V gene lookup returns CDR1 SGHDN and CDR2 FVKESK. The CDR3 nucleotides read TGTGCCAGCAGCCAAGGACTTAACAGGGGGGTCGAAAAACTGTTTTTT. It translates to CASSQGLNRGVEKLFF.

The chain joins TRBV5-1 to TRBJ2-7; TRBD1 might be the D (5 bases). CDR3 length: 14 amino acids. CDR1 SGHRS and CDR2 YFSETQ come from the germline V gene. V lost 0 bases, J lost 2 bases, and 9 bases lay in between. The CDR3 is CASSLVDNAYEQYF. CDR3 coding DNA: TGCGCCAGCAGCTTGGTGGACAACGCCTACGAGCAGTACTTC.

The J gene is TRBJ2-1, the V gene TRBV7-2, with 16 positions matching TRBD2. The CDR3 totals 17 residues. V trimming: 3 bases; J trimming: 10 bases; junction bases outside the gene matches: 9. Germline CDR1 SGHTA, CDR2 FQGNSA. CDR3 region: CASSLAGLAGGRGEQFF. DNA for the CDR3: TGTGCCAGCAGCTTGGCGGGACTAGCGGGAGGGCGTGGGGAGCAGTTCTTC. Combining the CDR3 with reference TRBV7-2 and TRBJ2-1 gives the whole variable domain GAGVSQSPSNKVTEKGKDVELRCDPISGHTALYWYRQSLGQGLEFLIYFQGNSAPDKSGLPSDRFSAERTGGSVSTLTIQRTQQEDSAVYLCASSLAGLAGGRGEQFFGPGTRLTVL.

The rearrangement links TRBV10-1 to TRBJ2-1, with D unresolved. V was cut by 3 bases and J by 8 bases, with 11 bases left in between. The CDR3 is 13 amino acids. Germline CDR1 reads WNHNN; CDR2 reads SYGVQD (reference sequence). CDR3 amino acids: CASSDRWSHEQFF. CDR3 coding DNA: TGCGCCAGCAGTGATCGGTGGTCCCATGAGCAGTTCTTC.

The gene calls are TRBV6-2 or TRBV6-3 and TRBJ2-2, with D possibly being TRBD1 (5 bases). Trimming stripped 6 bases from V and 6 bases from J, with 11 bases between. The CDR3 runs to 13 residues. Germline lookup yields CDR1 MNHEY and CDR2 SVGEGT. In DNA form, the CDR3 reads TGTGCCAGCAGCTCCAGGGTGGCCGGGGAGCTGTTTTTT. Its translation: CASSSRVAGELFF.

This rearrangement joins TRBV5-4 to TRBJ2-3; maybe TRBD2 (5 bases). Trimming shortened V by 4 bases and J by 4 bases, and 19 bases separated the two germline ends. Germline lookup yields CDR1 SGHNT and CDR2 YYREEE (reference sequence). The CDR3 spans 16 residues. Here the CDR3 reads CASSPIQLDSSDTQYF. CDR3 nucleotide sequence: TGTGCCAGCAGCCCAATCCAACTAGATTCTTCAGATACGCAGTATTTT.

The CDR3, as DNA: TGTGCCAGCAGCTTAGGGACAGGGCTGGGTCAGCCCCAGCATTTT. Protein: CASSLGTGLGQPQHF. V gene TRBV7-2 combines with J gene TRBJ1-5; 8 bases line up with TRBD1. The CDR3 runs to 15 residues. Germline assignment: CDR1 SGHTA and CDR2 FQGNSA. Trimming took 1 base from V and 6 from J; bases not matched to a gene: 5.

CDR3 DNA sequence: TGTGCCAGCTCAACAGGGACTAGCGGGACCGAGCAGTACTTC. It codes for CASSTGTSGTEQYF. The chain couples TRBV18 to TRBJ2-7; 13 nucleotides align to TRBD2. Germline assignment: CDR1 KGHSH and CDR2 LQKENI. The CDR3 runs to 14 residues. J lost 6 bases, V lost 5 bases, and 4 bases had no gene match.

This chain uses TRBV7-2 with TRBJ2-7; D unclear. Between the trimmed V and J ends, which lost 2 bases and 5 bases, there was a span of 4 bases. Germline CDR1 reads SGHTA; CDR2 reads FQGNSA. CDR3 size: 11 residues. DNA of the CDR3: TGTGCCAGCAGCTTATCCAACGAGCAGTACTTC. This gives the protein CASSLSNEQYF. The full variable domain, its missing parts supplied by reference TRBV7-2 and TRBJ2-7, is GAGVSQSPSNKVTEKGKDVELRCDPISGHTALYWYRQSLGQGLEFLIYFQGNSAPDKSGLPSDRFSAERTGGSVSTLTIQRTQQEDSAVYLCASSLSNEQYFGPGTRLTVT.

The chain recombines TRBV19 with TRBJ1-5; TRBD1 might be the D (6 bases). Trimming stripped 9 bases from V and 7 bases from J, with 16 bases between. This CDR3 contains 13 residues. The germline gives CDR1 LNHDA, CDR2 SQIVND (reference sequence). The CDR3 protein is CASARGAGQPQHF. The CDR3 DNA sequence: TGTGCCAGCGCGCGGGGGGCAGGGCAGCCCCAGCATTTT.

This clone has a handful of counts. The gene calls are TRBV9 and TRBJ1-1; the match to TRBD1 covers 10 bases. Germline CDR1 and CDR2: SGDLS and YYNGEE. The length of the CDR3 is 14 residues. With V trimmed by 2 bases and J by 4 bases, 2 bases remained unmatched. The CDR3 nucleotides are TGTGCCAGCAGCGTCGGACAGGGGGTCACTGAAGCTTTCTTT. Protein: CASSVGQGVTEAFF.

The rearrangement joins TRBV5-1 to TRBJ1-2; 9 bases are a match to TRBD1. The germline gives CDR1 SGHRS, CDR2 YFSETQ. This CDR3 region has 16 residues. J gave up 5 bases and V 4 bases, and 12 bases lay outside the gene matches. The CDR3 DNA is TGCGCCAGCAGCCCCGGGACAGGGTTTCGGGGGTATGGCTACACCTTC. It is translated as CASSPGTGFRGYGYTF.

The chain employs TRBV5-1 and TRBJ2-2, with D possibly matching TRBD2 (6 bases). CDR1 is SGHRS and CDR2 is YFSETQ in the germline V gene. CDR3 size: 15 residues. Trimming stripped 0 bases from V and 4 bases from J, with 10 bases between. This CDR3 reads CASSLDTAGTGELFF. DNA of the CDR3: TGCGCCAGCAGCTTGGACACAGCGGGCACCGGGGAGCTGTTTTTT.

J is TRBJ2-3 and V is TRBV27; no definite D call. Germline loops: CDR1 MNHEY, CDR2 SMNVEV (reference sequence). V was clipped by 3 bases and J by 14 bases, with 24 bases between them. The CDR3 has 15 residues. CDR3 sequence (DNA): TGTGCCAGCAGTTTGTTCTCGACTCTGACCCCTCGAACGTATTTT. Its translation is CASSLFSTLTPRTYF.

CDR3 bases: TGCGCCAGCAGCCAAGGGGGGACAGGAATACGAGAGCAGTACTTC. As protein: CASSQGGTGIREQYF. The chain recombines TRBV4-1 with TRBJ2-7; TRBD1 matches 8 bases. V dropped 1 base and J dropped 7; count of bases not matched to a gene: 9. Germline CDR1 is MGHRA and CDR2 is YSYEKL. The CDR3 sequence is 15 residues long.

The V gene is TRBV7-2, the J gene TRBJ2-7; 9 bases map to TRBD1. The germline V gene has CDR1 SGHTA and CDR2 FQGNSA. V was pared by 3 bases and J by 2 bases, with 5 bases of the junction left unmatched. This CDR3 comprises 15 residues. This chain's CDR3 is CASSLTGTGPYEQYF. In DNA, the CDR3 is TGTGCCAGCAGCTTGACCGGGACAGGGCCCTACGAGCAGTACTTC.

The V call is TRBV11-3, the J call TRBJ2-2; no definite D call. Deletions cut 5 bases from V and 5 bases from J, with 15 bases between. Germline lookup yields CDR1 SGHNT and CDR2 YENEEA. CDR3 length equals 15 residues. The DNA of the CDR3 is TGTGCCAGCAGCGTCTCGGCAGGTGGGACCGGGGAGCTGTTTTTT. The encoded protein is CASSVSAGGTGELFF.

About this clone: This CDR3 is also generated by other DNA sequences in the sample. V usage is TRBV28 and J usage is TRBJ2-7; TRBD1 matches at 7 bases. Trimming at V came to 3 bases and at J to 2 bases, leaving 1 base not matched to a gene. This CDR3 contains 13 residues. The V gene's germline CDR1 is MDHEN and CDR2 SYDVKM. This CDR3 reads CASSFTGAYEQYF. Here the CDR3 DNA reads TGTGCCAGCAGTTTTACAGGGGCCTACGAGCAGTACTTC.